The rows below give T cell receptor beta chains drawn from one sample of a study of post-analysis software for immune sequencing data. Via MiXCR, TCRdb re-called the PCR reads, giving one row per CDR3 protein. Here the sample spans 350,000 to 450,000 distinct CDR3 sequences, approximately 42% being singletons. The sample taken for sequencing was blood. Receptor source: a girl aged 2-10 years with multiple sclerosis. Both conserved end residues are part of each CDR3. A D gene is named only where the DNA matches it firmly. Not all rows give a size; the values are once, few, many and, for expanded clones, a class.

clone_size	v_call	j_call	d_call	cdr3_nt	cdr3_aa
NA	TRBV29-1	TRBJ2-4	NA	TGCAGCGTTGAAGAGTATAGCGGTGCGAACATTCAGTACTTC	CSVEEYSGANIQYF
NA	TRBV20-1	TRBJ2-5	NA	TGCAGTGCTAGTTTTAAGCCCACGGAGACCCAGTACTTC	CSASFKPTETQYF
few	TRBV6-5	TRBJ1-6	TRBD1	TGTGCCAGCAGTTACTCGACAGGGGAAGGTTCACCCCTCCACTTT	CASSYSTGEGSPLHF
NA	TRBV7-9	TRBJ2-5	NA	TGTGCCAGCAGCACCCCTCATTATCAGGGTGGAGAGACCCAGTACTTC	CASSTPHYQGGETQYF
NA	TRBV4-1	TRBJ2-7	NA	TGCGCCAGCAGTATAGCTCGCTCCTACGAGCAGTACTTC	CASSIARSYEQYF
NA	TRBV27	TRBJ1-1	NA	TGTGCCAGCAGTTTGTCGACGACTATGAACACTGAAGCTTTCTTT	CASSLSTTMNTEAFF
few	TRBV4-3	TRBJ2-1	NA	TGCGCCAGCAGCCAAGATTTCGGTCCTCGATGGGGTAGTCACAATGAGCAGTTCTTC	CASSQDFGPRWGSHNEQFF
NA	TRBV7-2	TRBJ2-6	TRBD1	TGTGCCAGCAGCTTAGAGTACCAGGGGGCGTCCGGGGCCAACGTCCTGACTTTC	CASSLEYQGASGANVLTF
NA	TRBV5-1	TRBJ2-7	NA	TGCGCCAGCAGCCTAAGGGACGATGCCTACGAGCAGTACTTC	CASSLRDDAYEQYF
few	TRBV5-1	TRBJ2-7	NA	TGCGCCAGCGCCGCTCCGTACGCGGCGACCTACGAGCAGTACTTC	CASAAPYAATYEQYF
NA	TRBV29-1	TRBJ1-1	TRBD1	TGCAGCGTTCCAGGGGGGAACACTGAAGCTTTCTTT	CSVPGGNTEAFF
NA	TRBV7-2	TRBJ2-7	TRBD2	TGTGCCAGCAAAGGACTAGCGGGAGGGGCCTACGAGCAGTACTTC	CASKGLAGGAYEQYF
NA	TRBV12-3/TRBV12-4	TRBJ1-6	NA	TGTGCCAGCAGTTTTGACAGACTAGAAAATTCACCCCTCCACTTT	CASSFDRLENSPLHF
NA	TRBV5-1	TRBJ2-7	NA	TGCGCCAGCAGCTTGGTCCCTCTGGGGGGAGTCTCCTACGAGCAGTACTTC	CASSLVPLGGVSYEQYF
NA	TRBV6-4	TRBJ2-6	NA	TGTGCCAGCAGTCCCGGGGCTGGGGCCAACGTCCTGACTTTC	CASSPGAGANVLTF
NA	TRBV2	TRBJ1-2	TRBD1	TGTGCCAGCAGTGAAGGGACAGGGGTTAGCTATGGCTGCACCTTC	CASSEGTGVSYGCTF
NA	TRBV5-7	TRBJ2-5	NA	TGTGCCAGCAGCCGCGTGACCAGAGGAGAGACCCAGTACTTC	CASSRVTRGETQYF
once	TRBV12-3/TRBV12-4	TRBJ2-3	TRBD2	TGTGCCAGCGGCCCGCAGCGGGGTGGGGATACGCAGTATTTT	CASGPQRGGDTQYF
NA	TRBV6-5	TRBJ2-4	TRBD1	TGTGCCAGCAGTTACTCGAGCAAAACAGGGGAAAACATTCAGTACTTC	CASSYSSKTGENIQYF
NA	TRBV5-1	TRBJ2-6	NA	TGCGCCAGCAGCTTAGGTATCGGGACTGGGGCCAACGTCCTGACTTTC	CASSLGIGTGANVLTF
NA	TRBV7-2	TRBJ2-7	NA	TGTGCCAGCAGCTTCCGGGAGAGGGAGCAGTACTTC	CASSFREREQYF
few	TRBV28	TRBJ1-2	NA	TGTGCCAGCAGTTTGTCAGGTGTAAGCCACTACACCTTC	CASSLSGVSHYTF
few	TRBV5-5	TRBJ1-2	TRBD1	TGTGCCAGCAGCCAGGGACAGACATTGTTTGGCTACACCTTC	CASSQGQTLFGYTF
few	TRBV20-1	TRBJ1-6	NA	TGCAGTGCTAGACCAAGGCAACTTCAGGCGTTGGATTCACCCCTCCACTTT	CSARPRQLQALDSPLHF
NA	TRBV7-2	TRBJ2-5	TRBD2	TGTGCCAGCAGCCGGAGCGGGGCTATCCAAGAGACCCAGTACTTC	CASSRSGAIQETQYF
NA	TRBV7-2	TRBJ1-2	TRBD1	TGTACCAGCAGCCGGGACAGGGGTAGCTATGGCTACACCTTC	CTSSRDRGSYGYTF
NA	TRBV18	TRBJ1-1	NA	TGTGCCAGCTCACCGCCCACCCTACACCGGGGGACTGAAGCTTTCTTT	CASSPPTLHRGTEAFF
few	TRBV5-1	TRBJ1-1	TRBD1	TGCGCCAGCAGCCGATTCATCGACAGGGTGGAAGCTTTCTTT	CASSRFIDRVEAFF
NA	TRBV12-3/TRBV12-4	TRBJ2-1	NA	TGTGCCAGCAGACGCGACAGCTCCTACAATGAGCAGTTCTTC	CASRRDSSYNEQFF
NA	TRBV6-1	TRBJ2-1	NA	TGTGCCAGCTCGTCAGGGAGAATCAATGAGCAGTTCTTC	CASSSGRINEQFF
NA	TRBV20-1	TRBJ2-3	TRBD1	TGCAGTGCTAGAGACCGGGGTGTATGGGACAGGGCCCCGGGGGGCCTCACAGATACGCAGTATTTT	CSARDRGVWDRAPGGLTDTQYF
NA	TRBV7-3	TRBJ2-7	TRBD1	TGTGCCAGCAGCTTAAGAGGTCCGACAGGGGGCAATTACGAGCAGTACTTC	CASSLRGPTGGNYEQYF
NA	TRBV11-2	TRBJ1-2	NA	TGTGCCAGCAGCCCGGTCGGCAGGGTATCTGGCGGCTACACCTTC	CASSPVGRVSGGYTF
few	TRBV4-1	TRBJ2-3	NA	TGCGCCAGCAGCCAAAGCATACTCTCGGGCTTGGTAGACAGGCACACAGATACGCAGTATTTT	CASSQSILSGLVDRHTDTQYF
few	TRBV7-4	TRBJ2-7	TRBD2	TGTGCCAGCAGCTCCGGACTAGCCCACGAGCAGTACTTC	CASSSGLAHEQYF
NA	TRBV29-1	TRBJ2-1	NA	TGCAGCGTCCTCGTTGACTTATTAAGCTCCTACAATGAGCAGTTCTTC	CSVLVDLLSSYNEQFF
NA	TRBV29-1	TRBJ2-1	TRBD2	TGCAGCGTTGTAGGTCGTGGGAGGGCTGGTTATGATGAGCAGTTCTTC	CSVVGRGRAGYDEQFF
NA	TRBV5-1	TRBJ2-5	TRBD1	TGCGCCAGCAGCCCTGGACAGGGGGCGAAAGTAAAAGAGACCCAGTACTTC	CASSPGQGAKVKETQYF
few	TRBV28	TRBJ2-7	TRBD2	TGTGCCAGCAGTTTAGGACTAGCAGTTTCCGAGCAGTACTTC	CASSLGLAVSEQYF
NA	TRBV6-5	TRBJ2-1	NA	TGTGCCAGCATCGACGGGGGTGAGCAGTTCTTC	CASIDGGEQFF
NA	TRBV12-3/TRBV12-4	TRBJ2-5	NA	TGTGCCAGCAGGGGCGACCAGAAAGAGACCCAGTACTTC	CASRGDQKETQYF
few	TRBV5-1	TRBJ2-5	NA	TGCGCCAGCAGCGGCTTAGCGGATCAAGAGACCCAGTACTTC	CASSGLADQETQYF
NA	TRBV6-1	TRBJ2-7	NA	TGTGCCAGCAGTGAAGCACAGACAGGACTAGGGCAGTACTTC	CASSEAQTGLGQYF
NA	TRBV6-6	TRBJ1-1	NA	TGTGCCAGCAGAGCAGGTGGTCCATACACCGAAGCTTTCTTT	CASRAGGPYTEAFF
NA	TRBV21-1	TRBJ2-5	NA	TGTGCCAGCAGCGTCCGGGACTCCCAATTGAGGGAGCAGTACTTC	CASSVRDSQLREQYF
NA	TRBV7-2	TRBJ2-3	TRBD2	TGTGCCACGAGCGGGAGAGCGGGAGATACGCAGTATTTT	CATSGRAGDTQYF
NA	TRBV12-3/TRBV12-4	TRBJ1-5	TRBD1	TGTGCCAGCAGCGCTCCGGGGACAGCCAATCAGCCCCAGCATTTT	CASSAPGTANQPQHF
NA	TRBV6-2/TRBV6-3	TRBJ1-2	NA	TGTGCCAGCAGCCGGGACGTCGATGGCTACACCTTC	CASSRDVDGYTF
NA	TRBV6-5	TRBJ1-2	TRBD1	TGTGCCAGCAGTTACTCGAAGGGGGCTGGAGGCTACACCTTC	CASSYSKGAGGYTF
NA	TRBV6-1	TRBJ1-5	NA	TGTGCCAGCAGGTCGGTCAGGACTGGGAATCAGCCCCAGCATTTT	CASRSVRTGNQPQHF
NA	TRBV5-1	TRBJ2-1	TRBD2	TGCGCCAGCAGCCTCCCCCTAGCGGGAGGGAATGAGCAGTTCTTC	CASSLPLAGGNEQFF
few	TRBV20-1	TRBJ2-1	NA	TGCAGTGCTAGAGATCCGAGTGCTCCCTACAATGAGCAGTTCTTC	CSARDPSAPYNEQFF
few	TRBV4-2	TRBJ2-7	TRBD2	TGTGCCAGCAGCCAAGATTTAGGCGCGGGAGGGGGCACGGAGCAGTACTTC	CASSQDLGAGGGTEQYF
NA	TRBV20-1	TRBJ2-3	NA	TGCAGTGCTGGAGATTCTGGGGAGGCCTACACAGATACGCAGTATTTT	CSAGDSGEAYTDTQYF
many	TRBV20-1	TRBJ2-5	TRBD2	TGCAGTGCATTCAGCGGGGGGGCCCAATTCCAAGAGACCCAGTACTTC	CSAFSGGAQFQETQYF